Given below is one T cell receptor beta chain in context. Its antigen is not known. This record belongs to a study of T cells in Graves' hyperthyroidism and ophthalmopathy. General study findings and limits: In blood, most of the thyroid clonotypes expanded above 0.001 were also present. Ophthalmopathy, which appeared later, was predicted by the model a median around 6.5 months before onset.

Germline assignment: CDR1 SGHRS and CDR2 YFSETQ. The CDR3 spans 14 residues. V lost 1 base to trimming and J lost 0 bases, with 4 bases between them. Amplification yielded TCR beta CDR3 regions, with RNA transcripts as the source. HTBI primers drove first-round RT-PCR of the TCR CDR3. From the multiplex PCR reads, TCRdb called clonotypes with MiXCR, one entry per CDR3 protein. The table lists over 700,000 distinct CDR3 sequences, over 35% of them singletons. Among the patients, aged 18 to 65, hyperthyroidism was newly diagnosed and had lasted under 2 months. Each diagnosis was grounded in clinical symptoms, serum thyroxine and TRAb, thyroid ultrasound, and orbital computed tomography.

The chain has TRBV5-1 and TRBJ2-2; no firm D call. The sequenced sample was blood. The sequence came from a man aged 18 to 29 with Graves' hyperthyroidism. CDR3 sequence (DNA): TGCGCCAGCAGCTTGCCCGCGAACACCGGGGAGCTGTTTTTT. As protein: CASSLPANTGELFF.